This T cell receptor beta chain was sequenced in a study of control samples from healthy donors and cancer patients. Produced via immunoSEQ multiplex PCR; TCRdb's table is partial and in-frame only. This repertoire shows 84,000 or so clones, about 79% found once; its top ten account for about 9.9%. CDR3 length: 15 amino acids. Germline lookup yields CDR1 SGHTA and CDR2 FQGNSA. V shed 1 base and J shed 4 bases, with 12 bases lying between them. The sequenced material came from PBMCs. The clonotype originates from a man aged 60 to 75 with head and neck cancer. The rearrangement joins TRBV7-2 to TRBJ2-3; D not resolved. CDR3 protein: CASSLDTRGPDTQYF. The CDR3, as DNA: TGTGCCAGCAGCTTAGACACCCGAGGACCAGATACGCAGTATTTT. The whole variable domain, filled in from reference TRBV7-2 and TRBJ2-3, reads GAGVSQSPSNKVTEKGKDVELRCDPISGHTALYWYRQSLGQGLEFLIYFQGNSAPDKSGLPSDRFSAERTGGSVSTLTIQRTQQEDSAVYLCASSLDTRGPDTQYFGPGTRLTVL.